The 11 T cell receptor beta chains below were found in one sample sequenced in a study of read filtering for tumor transcriptome and immune sequencing. From roughly 0.4 ug of RNA, a library with molecular barcoded alpha/delta and beta/gamma adaptors was made. One entry per CDR3 protein, called by TCRdb with MiXCR from the reads. Altogether around 130,000 distinct CDR3 sequences are present, approximately 12% being singletons, with the ten largest covering approximately 10%. The sequencing sample was made of a population of CD138-negative cells sorted from bone marrow. These TCRs come from a donor over 35 with multiple myeloma.

This chain joins TRBV18 and TRBJ1-1; possibly TRBD1 for D (6 bases). CDR3 length equals 17 residues. Germline loops: CDR1 KGHSH, CDR2 LQKENI. V lost 4 bases and J lost 0, with 18 bases in between. CDR3 bases: TGTGCCAGCTCACGCATACGGGACACCGGGTTGAACACTGAAGCTTTCTTT. This encodes CASSRIRDTGLNTEAFF. The variable domain in full, with the rest retrieved from reference TRBV18 and TRBJ1-1, is NAGVMQNPRHLVRRRGQEARLRCSPMKGHSHVYWYRQLPEEGLKFMVYLQKENIIDESGMPKERFSAEFPKEGPSILRIQQVVRGDSAAYFCASSRIRDTGLNTEAFFGQGTRLTVV.

This clonotype was observed many times. V and J are TRBV20-1 and TRBJ2-1; 10 nucleotides match TRBD2. V shed 6 bases, J shed 15 bases, and the junction held 11 bases outside the gene matches. Germline assignment: CDR1 DFQATT and CDR2 SNEGSKA (reference sequence). CDR3 length: 12 amino acids. The chain's CDR3 is CSAGGLAGERFF. The CDR3 nucleotides are TGCAGTGCCGGGGGGCTAGCGGGAGAAAGGTTCTTC.

This clonotype has a count of ten or more. V gene TRBV6-2 or TRBV6-3 combines with J gene TRBJ2-1; the D gene is possibly TRBD2 (5 bases). Trimming took 2 bases from V and 9 from J, leaving 14 bases between them. The germline V gene encodes CDR1 MNHEY and CDR2 SVGEGT. CDR3 length: 14 amino acids. CDR3 coding DNA: TGTGCCAGCAGTTACACGCGGCGGGTGGGTGAGCAGTTCTTC. This sequence encodes CASSYTRRVGEQFF.

This clonotype was counted at least ten times. The V and J genes are TRBV3-1 and TRBJ1-1; the D is unclear. Per germline, CDR1 LGHDT and CDR2 YNNKEL (reference sequence). The CDR3 loop spans 14 amino acids. V dropped 2 bases and J dropped 1 base, with 8 bases sitting between them. The CDR3 coding sequence is TGTGCCAGCAGCCAACGTGCAGGGAACACTGAAGCTTTCTTT. Its protein product is CASSQRAGNTEAFF. Drawing the rest from reference TRBV3-1 and TRBJ1-1, the complete variable domain is DTAVSQTPKYLVTQMGNDKSIKCEQNLGHDTMYWYKQDSKKFLKIMFSYNNKELIINETVPNRFSPKSPDKAHLNLHINSLELGDSAVYFCASSQRAGNTEAFFGQGTRLTVV.

This clonotype has at least ten counts. The chain links TRBV10-3 to TRBJ2-5, with TRBD1 matching over 7 bases. This CDR3 is built from 13 residues. Per the germline V gene, CDR1 is ENHRY and CDR2 is SYGVKD. Trimming took 10 bases from V and 2 from J; bases not matched to a gene: 7. The CDR3 reads CATWTGQQETQYF. The CDR3 DNA reads as TGTGCCACCTGGACAGGCCAGCAAGAGACCCAGTACTTC.

This clonotype was observed many times. The gene calls are TRBV6-6 and TRBJ2-7; D possibly corresponds to TRBD2 (5 bases). The length of the CDR3 is 12 residues. Germline V gene data show CDR1 as MNHNY and CDR2 as SVGAGI (reference sequence). The V gene lost 4 bases and the J gene lost 4 bases, with 8 bases spanning the gap. This chain's CDR3 is CASSLREYEQYF. CDR3 nucleotides: TGTGCCAGCAGTTTAAGGGAGTACGAGCAGTACTTC.

This sequence joins TRBV20-1 and TRBJ2-3; 9 bases fit TRBD2. Germline values: CDR1 DFQATT, CDR2 SNEGSKA (reference sequence). The V segment lost 6 bases and the J segment 1 base; nucleotides outside the gene matches: 5. The CDR3 is 14 residues long. The CDR3 coding sequence is TGCAGTGCCCCGGGACTAGCAGGCACAGATACGCAGTATTTT. Its protein product is CSAPGLAGTDTQYF.

On this clonotype itself: Given a much more abundant clone one base away, this may be a read error. The rearrangement links TRBV10-3 to TRBJ1-1; D is ambiguous. Trimming took off 4 bases at V and 5 bases at J, with 14 bases between the two ends. Germline CDR1 is ENHRY and CDR2 is SYGVKD. The CDR3 consists of 14 residues. CDR3 coding DNA: TGTGCCATCAGTGCGGGCAGTGGGTTGACTGAAGCTTTCTTT. This gives the protein CAISAGSGLTEAFF.

The sample holds many counts of this clonotype. The chain couples TRBV3-1 to TRBJ1-1; D uncertain. The CDR3 contains 13 residues. Germline V gives CDR1 LGHDT, CDR2 YNNKEL (reference sequence). Trimming removed 3 bases from V and 1 base from J, with 6 bases in between. The CDR3 DNA follows: TGTGCCAGCAGCCAGGGCCAGAACACTGAAGCTTTCTTT. Its translation is CASSQGQNTEAFF. The full variable domain, completed using reference TRBV3-1 and TRBJ1-1, is DTAVSQTPKYLVTQMGNDKSIKCEQNLGHDTMYWYKQDSKKFLKIMFSYNNKELIINETVPNRFSPKSPDKAHLNLHINSLELGDSAVYFCASSQGQNTEAFFGQGTRLTVV.

This clonotype was seen ten or more times. The chain has TRBV6-5 and TRBJ2-3, with no clear D. Germline loops: CDR1 MNHEY, CDR2 SVGAGI. This CDR3 contains 15 residues. Trimming took 2 bases from V and 3 from J, leaving 12 bases between them. CDR3 in amino acids: CASSYGNLETDTQYF. The CDR3 DNA follows: TGTGCCAGCAGTTACGGGAACCTAGAAACAGATACGCAGTATTTT.

This clonotype was detected ten times or more. CDR3 nucleotides: TGCAGCGTTGATGAGGGGGATACGCAGTATTTT. Protein product: CSVDEGDTQYF. The rearrangement joins TRBV29-1 to TRBJ2-3, with D perhaps assigned TRBD1 or TRBD2 (5 bases each). This CDR3 comprises 11 residues. Trimming took 3 bases from V and 6 from J, leaving 7 bases between them. CDR1 and CDR2 from the germline V gene are SQVTM and ANQGSEA.